The T cell receptor beta chain described here comes from a study of T-cell reconstitution after alpha-beta-depleted transplantation in children. Findings and limits, study-wide: By one year post-transplant, T-cell counts and diversity largely arose from T cells that were newly produced. Alpha-beta T cells present about two months after transplant were reported to originate from several hundred expanded graft clones. High day-60 TCRbeta diversity in some patients came from surviving recipient T cells and thymic progenitors.

Library preparation (for TCRbeta) was performed with unique molecular identifiers. TCRdb analysed the PCR reads with MiXCR anew, one entry per CDR3 protein. The sample includes around 440,000 distinct CDR3 sequences, about 10% seen only once; the top ten take around 2%. With V trimmed by 6 bases and J by 6 bases, 5 bases remained unmatched. This CDR3 has 14 residues. Germline V CDR1 and CDR2: SGHTA, FQGNSA. This clonotype has at least ten counts. Its target is not known. The sequence was obtained from a child aged 2-9 years with inherited bone marrow failure, due to receive a stem cell transplant. The genes are TRBV7-2 and TRBJ2-2; 9 nucleotides align to TRBD2. Sequenced here: PBMCs, sampled before TCRalphabeta/CD19-depleted stem cell transplant. DNA of the CDR3: TGTGCCAGCAGAATAGCGGGAGAGGCCGGGGAGCTGTTTTTT. It yields the protein CASRIAGEAGELFF.